This entry lists 3 T cell receptor beta chains sequenced from one sample in a study of CD8+CD57+ T cells in acquired aplastic anemia. The template for TCR beta VDJ and CDR3 sequence profiling was genomic DNA. TCRdb reanalysed the reads using MiXCR and keeps one entry per CDR3 protein. Here the sample spans around 430,000 distinct CDR3 sequences, approximately 32% being singletons. Sequencing was done on patients that had shown CD8+CD57+ cell expansion by flow cytometry. The sequencing input was sorted CD4+, CD8+, or CD8+CD57+ T cells (not recorded which) from PBMCs. The source of these receptors is a human donor with aplastic anemia.

Only one count was recorded for this clonotype. The gene calls are TRBV9 and TRBJ1-1, with D possibly matching TRBD1 (6 bases). V was trimmed by 4 bases and J by 1 base, leaving 14 bases between them. Germline V gives CDR1 SGDLS, CDR2 YYNGEE. The CDR3 runs 15 residues. The CDR3 loop is CASSLSGTPNTEAFF. Written as DNA, the CDR3 is TGTGCCAGCAGCCTTTCCGGGACACCGAACACTGAAGCTTTCTTT.

The V call is TRBV9, the J call TRBJ2-7, with 9 bases that match TRBD1. CDR1 SGDLS and CDR2 YYNGEE come from the germline V gene. The ends lost 3 bases at V and 1 base at J; junction bases unmatched: 5. The CDR3 loop spans 15 amino acids. The DNA of the CDR3 is TGTGCCAGCAGCGAGGGACAGGGAATATCCTACGAGCAGTACTTC. Its translation is CASSEGQGISYEQYF.

This clonotype was seen only a few times. The chain recombines TRBV6-1 with TRBJ1-2; possible D gene TRBD1, 5 bases. The V and J ends lost 6 bases and 4 bases respectively, with 12 bases between them. Germline CDR1 and CDR2: MNHNS and SASEGT. CDR3 length: 13 amino acids. The CDR3 sequence: CASSRDEGYGYTF. CDR3 DNA: TGTGCCAGCAGCCGGGACGAGGGCTATGGCTACACCTTC.